These 20 T cell receptor beta chains came from one sample sequenced in a study of vaccination and CD4 T cells after COVID-19. For these TCRs, the target antigens are not known. The study sequenced cultured CD4+ T cell DNA using the Oncomine TCR Beta short-read assay. One entry per CDR3 protein, called by TCRdb with MiXCR from the PCR reads. The table shows fewer than 15,000 distinct CDR3 sequences, with roughly 66% occurring only once. This sample's treatment: roughly 10-day PBMC culture with coronavirus spike peptide pools or control peptides (ViraFEST assay). The sequencing input was CD4+ T cells from blood, cultured in vitro. Receptors originate from a human donor who had recovered from COVID-19.

This clonotype appeared a few times. J is TRBJ1-6 and V is TRBV20-1, with D possibly TRBD1 on 5 matching bases. The CDR3 is made up of 18 amino acids. In germline, CDR1 is DFQATT, CDR2 SNEGSKA (reference sequence). V was pared by 0 bases and J by 2 bases, with 17 bases between. The CDR3 coding sequence is TGCAGTGCTAGAGATAATCCCCAAATCAGGGCCTATAATTCACCCCTCCACTTT. Residues: CSARDNPQIRAYNSPLHF.

CDR3 sequence (DNA): TGTGCCAGCAGTTTGCACGGGAGTATCACCGGGGAGCTGTTTTTT. It specifies CASSLHGSITGELFF. V is TRBV12-3 or TRBV12-4 and J is TRBJ2-2; tentative D call: TRBD2 (6 bases). V lost 3 bases and J 4 bases, leaving 12 bases between the germline ends. The CDR3 totals 15 residues.

The chain has TRBV19 and TRBJ1-1; the D gene is possibly TRBD1 (5 bases). Germline V gives CDR1 LNHDA, CDR2 SQIVND (reference sequence). The CDR3 spans 14 residues. V gave up 7 bases and J gave up 1 base, with 13 bases separating them. CDR3 protein: CASIRQSGNTEAFF. The DNA for the CDR3 is TGTGCCAGTATCCGACAGAGCGGGAACACTGAAGCTTTCTTT.

The gene calls are TRBV7-9 and TRBJ1-1; no clear D gene. Germline V gene data show CDR1 as SEHNR and CDR2 as FQNEAQ (reference sequence). Trimming left V 2 bases short and J 0 bases short, with 4 bases between. This CDR3 comprises 13 residues. CDR3 bases: TGTGCCAGCAGCTTATCTATGAACACTGAAGCTTTCTTT. Its translation is CASSLSMNTEAFF.

The chain carries TRBV5-1 and TRBJ2-7; TRBD2 matches at 14 bases. CDR1 is SGHRS, CDR2 YFSETQ, per germline. The CDR3 contains 17 residues. V was pared by 1 base and J by 4 bases, with 7 bases of the junction left unmatched. The CDR3, as DNA: TGCGCCAGCAGCTTGACCCCCGGGACTAGCGGGAGTTACGAGCAGTACTTC. The encoded protein is CASSLTPGTSGSYEQYF.

The chain carries TRBV20-1 and TRBJ2-3; D not certain. Germline V gene data show CDR1 as DFQATT and CDR2 as SNEGSKA (reference sequence). V lost 0 bases and J lost 1, with 11 bases in between. CDR3 length equals 15 residues. The CDR3 bases are TGCAGTGCTAGAGAGGACCTCCGACGCACAGATACGCAGTATTTT. This sequence encodes CSAREDLRRTDTQYF.

This clonotype has a handful of counts. The V gene is TRBV7-2, the J gene TRBJ2-5; perhaps TRBD1 as D (6 bases). The germline V and J ends were trimmed by 5 bases and 1 base, with 8 bases remaining between them. This CDR3 is built from 13 residues. Germline lookup yields CDR1 SGHTA and CDR2 FQGNSA. CDR3: CASSRDTQETQYF. The DNA for the CDR3 is TGTGCCAGCAGCCGGGACACCCAAGAGACCCAGTACTTC.

The rearrangement uses TRBV2 and TRBJ2-7; 8 positions match TRBD1. V lost 5 bases and J lost 4; bases outside the gene matches: 7. CDR3 length: 14 amino acids. CDR1 and CDR2 (germline): SNHLY, FYNNEI. DNA for the CDR3: TGTGCCAGCAGTAAGACAGGGGCGGCATACGAGCAGTACTTC. It translates to CASSKTGAAYEQYF.

This clonotype was found a few times. J is TRBJ1-5 and V is TRBV19; weak D call: TRBD1 (5 bases). This CDR3 region has 16 residues. From germline, CDR1 is LNHDA and CDR2 SQIVND (reference sequence). Trimming left V 1 base short and J 7 bases short, with 17 bases between. The CDR3 loop reads CASSIAGGRSVQPQHF. CDR3 DNA: TGTGCCAGTAGTATAGCGGGGGGTCGGTCGGTACAGCCCCAGCATTTT.

The chain combines TRBV29-1 with TRBJ1-1; 8 bases map to TRBD1. There are 13 residues in the CDR3. Germline V CDR1 and CDR2: SQVTM, ANQGSEA. The junction had 4 bases not matched to a gene; V was cut back by 7 bases and J by 0 bases. CDR3 coding DNA: TGCAGCGGGGGACAGGCTGTGAACACTGAAGCTTTCTTT. Translation gives CSGGQAVNTEAFF.

A few counts support this clonotype. The rearrangement joins TRBV20-1 to TRBJ1-5, with 11 bases fitting TRBD1. There are 14 residues in the CDR3. CDR1 is DFQATT and CDR2 is SNEGSKA in the germline V gene (reference sequence). After removal of 5 bases from V and 3 bases from J, the junction contained 3 bases not matched to a gene. CDR3 DNA sequence: TGCAGTGCTGGGGACAGGGGGTACAATCAGCCCCAGCATTTT. This translates into CSAGDRGYNQPQHF.

The V and J genes are TRBV19 and TRBJ2-1; D gene ambiguous. Trimming removed 3 bases at V and 0 bases at J, with 12 bases between. This CDR3 contains 16 residues. Per germline, CDR1 LNHDA and CDR2 SQIVND (reference sequence). CDR3 amino acids: CASSILRSLSYNEQFF. As DNA, the CDR3 is TGTGCCAGTAGTATCCTGAGGAGTCTCTCCTACAATGAGCAGTTCTTC.

This clonotype was picked up one time. The chain joins TRBV30 to TRBJ2-7, with D possibly matching TRBD1 (5 bases). CDR1 GTSNPN and CDR2 SVGIG come from the germline V gene (reference sequence). This CDR3 is 14 amino acids long. V shed 3 bases and J shed 0 bases, with 12 bases lying between them. CDR3 in DNA: TGTGCCTGGAGCAGGACACGAAACTCCTACGAGCAGTACTTC. Its translation: CAWSRTRNSYEQYF.

This rearrangement joins TRBV28 to TRBJ2-3, with 8 nucleotides matching TRBD2. The germline gives CDR1 MDHEN, CDR2 SYDVKM. This CDR3 comprises 17 residues. The trim removed 7 bases at V and 0 bases at J, leaving 12 bases unmatched. The CDR3: CASNFEQRGTSTDTQYF. The CDR3 bases are TGTGCCAGCAACTTTGAGCAGCGGGGGACTAGCACAGATACGCAGTATTTT.

The chain combines TRBV2 with TRBJ2-5; a weak D match, TRBD1 (5 bases). V was pared by 2 bases and J by 1 base, with 8 bases between. This CDR3 is built from 14 residues. Germline V gene sequence: CDR1 SNHLY, CDR2 FYNNEI. The CDR3 DNA reads TGTGCCAGCAGTGAACGAACAGGCCAAGAGACCCAGTACTTC. Residues: CASSERTGQETQYF.

The rearrangement links TRBV20-1 to TRBJ2-5; D possibly corresponds to TRBD1 (5 bases). From germline, CDR1 is DFQATT and CDR2 SNEGSKA (reference sequence). The CDR3 runs to 12 residues. Trimming took 4 bases from V and 5 from J, leaving 11 bases between them. CDR3: CSATAQGETQYF. In DNA, the CDR3 is TGCAGTGCTACAGCCCAGGGTGAGACCCAGTACTTC.

The chain recombines TRBV10-3 with TRBJ1-5; 8 bases map to TRBD1. CDR1 and CDR2 from the germline V gene are ENHRY and SYGVKD. The V segment lost 6 bases and the J segment 5 bases; nucleotides outside the gene matches: 3. CDR3 length equals 13 residues. As DNA, the CDR3 is TGTGCCATCAGCCCGGGACAGGATCAGCCCCAGCATTTT. Translated: CAISPGQDQPQHF.

A note on this clonotype: At one end the junction does not follow the germline gene, possibly because of a read error. The rearrangement joins TRBV5-3 to TRBJ2-2, with D hard to call. TRBV5-3 is known as an ORF, though its function is uncertain. CDR3 length: 14 amino acids. The CDR3 region is CASSFRWATGELFF. In nucleotides, the CDR3 is TGTGCCAGCAGCTTTCGTTGGGCCACCGGGGAGCTGTTTTTT.

The J gene is TRBJ2-2, the V gene TRBV20-1; 7 bases are shared with TRBD1. The V segment lost 1 base and the J segment 6 bases; nucleotides outside the gene matches: 8. This CDR3 is 15 amino acids long. Germline lookup yields CDR1 DFQATT and CDR2 SNEGSKA (reference sequence). In DNA, the CDR3 is TGCAGTGCTAGAGTGGGTGCGCAGGGGGCCGGGGAGCTGTTTTTT. Its translation: CSARVGAQGAGELFF.

This chain links TRBV19 with TRBJ2-1; D unresolved. Germline-derived CDR1 and CDR2 are LNHDA and SQIVND (reference sequence). This CDR3 has 17 residues. Trimming removed 4 bases at V and 5 bases at J, with 21 bases between. The CDR3 bases are TGTGCCAGTAGTACCTTCATCGGGCCACGAAGAGACAATGAGCAGTTCTTC. Protein product: CASSTFIGPRRDNEQFF.